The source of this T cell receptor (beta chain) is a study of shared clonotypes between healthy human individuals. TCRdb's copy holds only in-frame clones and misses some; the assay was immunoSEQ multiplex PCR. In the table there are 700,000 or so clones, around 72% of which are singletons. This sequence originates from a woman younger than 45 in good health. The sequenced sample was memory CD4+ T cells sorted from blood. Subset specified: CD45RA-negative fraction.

CDR3 sequence reads: CSVLSGQGSYEQYF. The CDR3 bases are TGCAGCGTTTTATCCGGACAGGGCTCCTACGAGCAGTACTTC. J is TRBJ2-7 and V is TRBV29-1; 8 bases are shared with TRBD1. CDR3 length: 14 amino acids. Trimming removed 5 bases from V and 0 bases from J; junction bases left unmatched: 6. The germline V gene encodes CDR1 SQVTM and CDR2 ANQGSEA.